This is a list of T cell receptor beta chains from one sample in a study of blood T cell repertoires in COVID-19. Sequenced by immunoSEQ multiplex PCR; TCRdb stores in-frame clones only, minus some. The sample lists 150,000 or so clones, about 90% occurring once. The specimen sequenced was PBMCs or T cells enriched from blood (not recorded which). The origin of the receptors is a woman aged 40-49 years who had been exposed to COVID-19. CDR3s include the opening cysteine and the closing phenylalanine or tryptophan. The D gene is left open where the match is weak. Some rows mark clone size as missing; the rest say once, few, many or name a class of expanded clone.

V gene	D gene	J gene	clone size	CDR3 DNA	CDR3 protein
TRBV5-1	TRBD2	TRBJ2-1	once	TGCGCCAGCAGGAAGGGACTAGCGGGAGGGGACTACAATGAGCAGTTCTTC	CASRKGLAGGDYNEQFF
TRBV7-9	TRBD2	TRBJ2-1	.	TGTGCCAGCAGCCATGAGACTAGCGGGGCCTACAATGAGCAGTTCTTC	CASSHETSGAYNEQFF
TRBV25-1	.	TRBJ1-2	.	TGTGCCAGCAGTGTCCGCGGGCCGAGAGGGTATGGCTACACCTTC	CASSVRGPRGYGYTF
TRBV5-1	TRBD2	TRBJ2-1	.	TGCGCCAGCAGAGGAGCGGGAGTCATGGGTGAGCAGTTCTTC	CASRGAGVMGEQFF
TRBV7-3	.	TRBJ1-6	.	TGTGCCAGCAGCTTTACAGGGATGGAGAATTCACCCCTCCACTTT	CASSFTGMENSPLHF
TRBV29-1	TRBD1	TRBJ2-5	once	TGCAGCGGACAGGGGGCTGGTGAGACCCAGTACTTC	CSGQGAGETQYF
TRBV4-1	TRBD2	TRBJ2-7	.	TGCGCCAGCAGCCGCCCACTAGCGTCTACCTACGAGCAGTACTTC	CASSRPLASTYEQYF
TRBV6-5	.	TRBJ1-1	.	TGTGCCAGCAGTTCAGGGGTTACTGAAGCTTTCTTT	CASSSGVTEAFF
TRBV7-9	TRBD1	TRBJ1-3	.	TGTGCCAGCAGCCTGACGACAGGGGAATTAGACACCATATATTTT	CASSLTTGELDTIYF
TRBV28	TRBD2	TRBJ2-1	.	TGTGCCACGATCGAACTAGCGGATATTTACAATGAGCAGTTCTTC	CATIELADIYNEQFF
TRBV9	.	TRBJ1-1	few	TGTGCCAGCAGCGCCGGACAGACTGAAGCTTTCTTT	CASSAGQTEAFF
TRBV6-5	.	TRBJ2-2	.	TGTGCCAGCATAGGGAGTGCCGACACCGGGGAGCTGTTTTTT	CASIGSADTGELFF
TRBV4-2	TRBD2	TRBJ2-1	few	TGTGCCAGCAGCCAAGATAAATCGGGGGGGCGCGTCAATGAGCAGTTCTTC	CASSQDKSGGRVNEQFF
TRBV19	TRBD1	TRBJ1-6	.	TGTGCCAGTAAGACCCGGAACAGGGGGACTAATTCACCCCTCCACTTT	CASKTRNRGTNSPLHF
TRBV14	TRBD1	TRBJ1-2	.	TGTGCCAGCAGCCAAAACAACAGGGGAATTTATGGCTACACCTTC	CASSQNNRGIYGYTF
TRBV28	TRBD1	TRBJ1-5	.	TGTGCCTGCACACAGGGGTTCTCCAATCAGCCCCAGCATTTT	CACTQGFSNQPQHF
TRBV28	TRBD1	TRBJ1-6	.	TGTGCCAGCAGTGGGGGACAGGGAAATTATAATTCACCCCTCCACTTT	CASSGGQGNYNSPLHF
TRBV11-2	TRBD2	TRBJ2-1	.	TGTGCCAGCAGCTTAAGGACTAGCGGGGGGGACAATGAGCAGTTCTTC	CASSLRTSGGDNEQFF
TRBV4-2	TRBD1	TRBJ1-5	few	TGTGCCAGCAGCCAAGTCATAAACCTAGGACAGGGACAACAGCCCCAGCATTTT	CASSQVINLGQGQQPQHF
TRBV7-6	TRBD1	TRBJ2-7	few	TGTGCCAGCAGCCCGGGTGGAAGACAGGGAGACTACGAGCAGTACTTC	CASSPGGRQGDYEQYF
TRBV6-6	TRBD1	TRBJ1-5	.	TGTGCCAGCAGCCGACCGACAGGGGAAGAACAGCCCCAGCATTTT	CASSRPTGEEQPQHF
TRBV7-2	TRBD1	TRBJ2-7	.	TGTGCCAGCAGCCTGGACAGGGCATCCCACGAGCAGTACTTC	CASSLDRASHEQYF
TRBV7-8	.	TRBJ1-2	.	TGTGCCAGCAGCTTAGGGGCCTTGGACTATGGCTACACCTTC	CASSLGALDYGYTF
TRBV10-2	TRBD1	TRBJ2-6	.	TGCGCCAGCAGTGAGTCGAGGCTGGGAGGAGGGGGGACAGGGGGCTCTGGGGCCAACGTCCTGACTTTC	CASSESRLGGGGTGGSGANVLTF
TRBV7-2	TRBD1	TRBJ2-2	.	TGTGCCAGCAGCTTAACACAGGGGTCCTACACCGGGGAGCTGTTTTTT	CASSLTQGSYTGELFF
TRBV6-6	.	TRBJ1-1	.	TGTGCCAGCAGTTACTCGGTAGGCAGGTCGAACACTGAAGCTTTCTTT	CASSYSVGRSNTEAFF
TRBV7-7	.	TRBJ2-3	.	TGTGCCAGCAGCTTAGGTTCAGGGGGGCGCGATACGCAGTATTTT	CASSLGSGGRDTQYF
TRBV24-1	TRBD1	TRBJ2-3	.	TGTGCCACCAGTGGGGACAGGGCCGGTGGAGCGGGGACGGATACGCAGTATTTT	CATSGDRAGGAGTDTQYF
TRBV29-1	.	TRBJ2-3	.	TGCAGCGTCCCCCCCAGGTCTAGCGGCACAGATACGCAGTATTTT	CSVPPRSSGTDTQYF
TRBV10-3	TRBD2	TRBJ2-6	.	TGTGCCATCCGGCGGGGGGAAGCTGGGGCCAACGTCCTGACTTTC	CAIRRGEAGANVLTF
TRBV6-5	.	TRBJ1-2	.	TGTGCCAGCAGCAACAGCCTCCGGGGGGGAGGCTACACCTTC	CASSNSLRGGGYTF
TRBV2	TRBD1	TRBJ1-1	.	TGTGCCAGCAGTGACAGGGGGGTTGGAAATACTGAAGCTTTCTTT	CASSDRGVGNTEAFF
TRBV6-5	TRBD1	TRBJ2-4	.	TGTGCCAGCAAACGACAGGGCAACAAAAACATTCAGTACTTC	CASKRQGNKNIQYF
TRBV11-2	TRBD2	TRBJ2-4	.	TGTGCCAGCAGCTCGAGGACTAGCGGGAGTTTAGCCAAAAACATTCAGTACTTC	CASSSRTSGSLAKNIQYF
TRBV14	TRBD2	TRBJ2-1	.	TGTGCCAGCAGCCGCGGGGGGGCCTCCTACAATGAGCAGTTCTTC	CASSRGGASYNEQFF
TRBV25-1	TRBD1	TRBJ1-5	once	TGTGCCAGCAGTGAAAGGGGGCCCGGGCAGCCCCAGCATTTT	CASSERGPGQPQHF
TRBV20-1	.	TRBJ2-5	once	TGCAGTGCCAAGCAGGGAGAGACCCAGTACTTC	CSAKQGETQYF
TRBV29-1	.	TRBJ2-3	.	TGCAGCGTTGTCGGACTCCTCCAAGGGGATACGCAGTATTTT	CSVVGLLQGDTQYF
TRBV5-1	TRBD1	TRBJ1-5	few	TGCGCCAGCAGCCCAACCGGGACAGACAATCAGCCCCAGCATTTT	CASSPTGTDNQPQHF
TRBV28	.	TRBJ1-5	.	TGTGCCAGCAGTTTCTCGCGTCGCAATCAGCCCCAGCATTTT	CASSFSRRNQPQHF
TRBV11-3	TRBD1	TRBJ2-1	.	TGTGCCAGCAGCTTAGGGGACAGGGGAGTAAGGCAGTTCTTC	CASSLGDRGVRQFF
TRBV2	TRBD2	TRBJ2-2	.	TGTGCCAGCAGTGAAGCTTCACCCGGGACTAGCGGGAGCAGCACCGGGGAGCTGTTTTTT	CASSEASPGTSGSSTGELFF
TRBV12-3/TRBV12-4	TRBD1	TRBJ1-1	.	TGTGCCAGCAGTGGACAGGGCGTGTCTGAAGCTTTCTTT	CASSGQGVSEAFF
TRBV29-1	.	TRBJ1-6	.	TGCAGCGTTGGGGACAACAATTCACCCCTCCACTTT	CSVGDNNSPLHF
TRBV23-1	.	TRBJ1-2	.	TGCGCCAGCGGAGACAGGAGTGATGGCTACACCTTC	CASGDRSDGYTF
TRBV12-3/TRBV12-4	.	TRBJ1-2	.	TGTGCCAGCAGACCACCGGGGAGGACGGTGAACACCTTC	CASRPPGRTVNTF
TRBV10-1	.	TRBJ2-3	.	TGCGCCACCACGGACGGGGCAGATACGCAGTATTTT	CATTDGADTQYF
TRBV6-1	.	TRBJ2-1	.	TGTGCCACCCTTACCCGGGGCTACAATGAGCAGTTCTTC	CATLTRGYNEQFF
TRBV10-3	.	TRBJ2-1	.	TGTGCCATCAGCGTACAGTCCTCTGAGCAGTTCTTC	CAISVQSSEQFF
TRBV7-9	.	TRBJ2-2	.	TGTGCCAGCAGCTTAGTCGCGAACACCGGGGAGCTGTTTTTT	CASSLVANTGELFF
TRBV7-2	.	TRBJ1-2	.	TGTGCCAGCCGATCGGGGGGTGGCTACACCTTC	CASRSGGGYTF
TRBV7-8	.	TRBJ2-3	.	TGTGCCAGCAGTTACGGTTTACGTGATACGCAGTATTTT	CASSYGLRDTQYF
TRBV7-3	TRBD1	TRBJ2-7	.	TGTGCCAGCAGCCTAACAGGGGGCGAAGGGCAGTACTTC	CASSLTGGEGQYF
TRBV5-1	TRBD2	TRBJ2-3	once	TGCGCCAGCAGCTGGAGACTAGCGGTTCTCCTCACAGATACGCAGTATTTT	CASSWRLAVLLTDTQYF